This T cell receptor (beta chain) was sequenced for a study of T cell repertoires in cytomegalovirus infection. TCRdb reprocessed the reads with MiXCR, giving one entry per CDR3 protein. This repertoire shows around 260,000 distinct CDR3 sequences, around 25% found once; its top ten account for around 13%. The CDR3 spans 14 residues. Germline values: CDR1 MDHEN, CDR2 SYDVKM. With 3 bases removed from V and 5 bases from J, the gap between germline ends came to 8 bases. Sequenced input: PBMCs. The clonotype comes from a human donor in good health (CMV status not recorded). Some clones in this sample may be carry-over from other donors' samples. V and J are TRBV28 and TRBJ1-6, with D perhaps matching TRBD1 (5 bases). CDR3 bases: TGTGCCAGCAGTTTCGGGGGAAATAATTCACCCCTCCACTTT. Amino acid sequence: CASSFGGNNSPLHF.